Following are 31 T cell receptor beta chains from one sample sequenced in a study of T cells in women clearing cervical HPV infection. Generated by immunoSEQ multiplex PCR, the TCRdb table keeps only in-frame clones and is missing some. Its table records under 45,000 clones. The sequenced sample was blood buffy coat. The receptor source for this set is a woman between 18 and 70 years old with a cervical HPV16 infection that either progressed to CIN3+ or cleared (not recorded which).

As for this clone: The read ends 3 residues shy of where the CDR3 ends; the end is completed using the germline J gene. The chain combines TRBV24-1 with TRBJ2-5; 8 positions agree with TRBD1. This CDR3 comprises 15 residues. Germline trimming cut 4 bases from V and 5 bases from J; bases unmatched to any gene: 8. Germline-derived CDR1 and CDR2 are KGHDR and SFDVKD. The CDR3 protein is CATSDPTGVGETQYF. CDR3 bases read: TGTGCCACCAGTGACCCGACAGGGGTCGGGGAGACC.

On this clone: The CDR3 extends 3 residues past the end of the read, so its final part is completed from the germline J gene. The V gene is TRBV12-3 or TRBV12-4, the J gene TRBJ2-1; TRBD2 matches 10 bases. The CDR3 is 15 amino acids. V lost 5 bases and J lost 6; bases outside the gene matches: 7. CDR3 DNA (partial): TGTGCCAGCAGTACCAGCGGGAGGGCTTTCAATGAG. It codes for CASSTSGRAFNE. The whole CDR3 reads CASSTSGRAFNEQFF.

As for this clone: The CDR3 end lies 3 residues beyond the end of the read and is filled in from the germline J gene. The V and J genes are TRBV5-1 and TRBJ1-1, with 7 bases lining up with TRBD1. V trimming: 4 bases; J trimming: 0 bases; junction bases outside the gene matches: 9. Germline CDR1 and CDR2: SGHRS and YFSETQ. The CDR3 runs 16 residues. The CDR3 here is CASSLRQQGLNTEAFF. The part of the CDR3 DNA that was read is TGCGCCAGCAGCCTCCGTCAACAGGGGTTGAACACTGAA. Supplemented by reference TRBV5-1 and TRBJ1-1, the full variable domain reads KAGVTQTPRYLIKTRGQQVTLSCSPISGHRSVSWYQQTPGQGLQFLFEYFSETQRNKGNFPGRFSGRQFSNSRSEMNVSTLELGDSALYLCASSLRQQGLNTEAFFGQGTRLTVV.

This clone is classed as medium-sized by frequency. The read finishes 3 residues shy of the CDR3 end, and the germline J gene is used to complete it. The chain combines TRBV29-1 with TRBJ2-3; 7 nucleotides match TRBD2. Germline assignment: CDR1 SQVTM and CDR2 ANQGSEA. V shed 4 bases and J 5 bases; nucleotides not matched to a gene: 12. The CDR3 has 15 amino acids. CDR3 in amino acids: CSVVTPRLAVDTQYF. The CDR3 DNA, read in part, is TGCAGCGTTGTTACCCCACGGCTAGCGGTAGATACG.

In the case of this clone: The read falls 3 residues short of the CDR3 end, and the missing part is taken from the germline J gene. V is TRBV5-4 and J is TRBJ2-3, with a tentative D call TRBD2 (6 bases). This CDR3 has 13 amino acids. CDR1 is SGHNT and CDR2 is YYREEE in the germline V gene (reference sequence). The chain's CDR3 is CASSSPPGETQYF. The covered CDR3 bases are TGTGCCAGCAGCTCCCCGCCGGGGGAGACG.

Worth noting for this clone: The CDR3 end is not reached by the read, which stops 3 residues before it; the germline J gene fills it in. The rearrangement uses TRBV29-1 and TRBJ2-2, with D hard to call. With 6 bases removed from V and 1 base from J, the gap between germline ends came to 12 bases. CDR3 length equals 14 residues. The germline V gene encodes CDR1 SQVTM and CDR2 ANQGSEA. CDR3 DNA (partial): TGCAGCGTCCTGTCGACGGGGAACACCGGGGAG. This gives the protein CSVLSTGNTGE. The full CDR3 protein is CSVLSTGNTGELFF.

As concerns this clone: A read error may account for a junction end that differs from germline. The read terminates 3 residues ahead of where the CDR3 ends, so the germline J gene completes it. The genes are TRBV7-7 and TRBJ2-1, with D possibly being TRBD1 (5 bases). The CDR3 is made up of 14 amino acids. Germline V gene lookup returns CDR1 SSHAT and CDR2 FNYEAQ (reference sequence). The CDR3 reads CASSFGRDYNEQFF. The covered CDR3 bases are TGTGCTAGCAGCTTTGGCAGGGACTACAATGAG. The whole variable domain, remainder taken from reference TRBV7-7 and TRBJ2-1, is GAGVSQSPRYKVTKRGQDVTLRCDPISSHATLYWYQQALGQGPEFLTYFNYEAQPDKSGLPSDRFSAERPEGSISTLTIQRTEQRDSAMYRCASSFGRDYNEQFFGPGTRLTVL.

A remark on this clone: With the read ending 3 residues before the CDR3 end, the germline J gene is used to fill in that end. V usage is TRBV15 and J usage is TRBJ1-2; TRBD1 might be the D (5 bases). The CDR3 runs 15 residues. V was cut by 0 bases and J by 4 bases, with 12 bases left in between. Per germline, CDR1 LNHNV and CDR2 YYDKDF (reference sequence). The CDR3 here is CATSRDRTQAYGYTF. The CDR3 bases that were read are TGTGCCACCAGCAGAGATAGAACACAGGCCTATGGC.

Comments on this clone: The read ends 3 residues early relative to the CDR3; the germline J gene fills the gap. The chain carries TRBV19 and TRBJ1-4; 11 nucleotides match TRBD1. CDR3 length: 15 amino acids. Germline lookup yields CDR1 LNHDA and CDR2 SQIVND (reference sequence). The V and J ends lost 7 bases and 6 bases, in that order; junction bases with no gene match: 7. The CDR3 DNA, read in part, is TGTGCCAGTACCACGGGGACAGGGGGGCATGAAAAA. It is translated as CASTTGTGGHEK. The whole CDR3 sequence is CASTTGTGGHEKLFF.

Comments on this clone: One end of the junction is discordant with germline, which a read error may explain. CDR3 DNA (partial): TGTGCCAGCAGTTTGGGGACAGCCTTGAGTTATGGT. Its translation is CASSLGTALSYG. The full CDR3 reads CASSLGTALSYGYTF. The chain employs TRBV28 and TRBJ1-2; 7 bases line up with TRBD1. The read gets to within 3 residues of the CDR3 end, and the germline J gene fills in the rest. CDR3 length equals 15 residues. Germline CDR1 is MDHEN and CDR2 is SYDVKM.

A word on this clone: The CDR3 extends 3 residues past the end of the read, so its final part is completed from the germline J gene. The chain couples TRBV24-1 to TRBJ2-3; 7 positions match TRBD2. The CDR3 covers 15 residues. Germline assignment: CDR1 KGHDR and CDR2 SFDVKD. Trimming at V came to 2 bases and at J to 2 bases, leaving 3 bases not matched to a gene. The CDR3 region is CATSDSGLYTDTQYF. Incomplete CDR3 DNA: TGTGCCACCAGTGATTCGGGACTATACACAGATACG.

Comment on this clone: The read terminates 3 residues before the CDR3 end, so the remaining end is supplied by the germline J gene. The genes are TRBV7-2 and TRBJ2-5, with D possibly TRBD2 on 5 matching bases. Germline V gene lookup returns CDR1 SGHTA and CDR2 FQGNSA. The V and J ends lost 5 bases and 4 bases respectively, with 17 bases between them. This CDR3 is 15 amino acids long. The CDR3 DNA, read in part, is TGTGCCAGCAGCAGGCGGGTAGGGCGGGCAGAGACC. Its protein product is CASSRRVGRAET. The complete CDR3 protein is CASSRRVGRAETQYF.

Details on this clone: Read coverage stops 3 residues before the CDR3 terminus; the germline J gene supplies the remainder. The rearrangement joins TRBV30 to TRBJ2-2, with TRBD1 matching 7 bases. Germline V gene sequence: CDR1 GTSNPN, CDR2 SVGIG (reference sequence). The CDR3 is 14 amino acids. The covered CDR3 bases are TGTGCCTGGAGCTTGACAGGGCAGGAGGAAAAG. Protein sequence: CAWSLTGQEEK. The complete CDR3 sequence is CAWSLTGQEEKLFF. The entire variable domain, with the rest obtained from reference TRBV30 and TRBJ2-2, is as follows: SQTIHQWPATLVQPVGSPLSLECTVEGTSNPNLYWYRQAAGRGLQLLFYSVGIGQISSEVPQNLSASRPQDRQFILSSKKLLLSDSGFYLCAWSLTGQEEKLFFGEGSRLTVL.

Note on this clone: The read terminates 3 residues before the CDR3 end, so the remaining end is supplied by the germline J gene. This chain joins TRBV5-6 and TRBJ2-4; D remains ambiguous. Germline V CDR1 and CDR2: SGHDT, YYEEEE. The CDR3 spans 13 residues. Trimming shortened V by 0 bases and J by 8 bases, and 9 bases separated the two germline ends. CDR3 residues: CASSLAGPDIQYF. The CDR3 bases that were read are TGTGCCAGCAGCTTGGCAGGTCCAGACATT.

On this clone itself: The CDR3 end falls 3 residues outside the read, so it is completed with the germline J gene. This same CDR3 is encoded by further DNA sequences in the sample. The chain employs TRBV9 and TRBJ2-2; 10 positions match TRBD1. Per germline, CDR1 SGDLS and CDR2 YYNGEE. V lost 0 bases to trimming and J lost 4 bases; unmatched junction nucleotides: 0. This CDR3 has 15 residues. Incomplete CDR3 DNA: TGTGCCAGCAGCGTAGGGACAGGGGGCACCGGGGAG. This translates into CASSVGTGGTGE. The CDR3 in full is CASSVGTGGTGELFF.

A remark on this clone: The read ends 3 residues before the CDR3 terminus; that terminus is restored from the germline J gene. The chain couples TRBV9 to TRBJ2-7; no definite D call. Germline loops: CDR1 SGDLS, CDR2 YYNGEE. Trimming cost V 4 bases and J 2 bases, with 16 bases left between them. The length of the CDR3 is 15 residues. The part of the CDR3 DNA that was read is TGTGCCAGCAGCCCTCCGGAGACATACCCCTACGAG. This encodes CASSPPETYPYE. The CDR3 in its entirety is CASSPPETYPYEQYF. The variable domain in full, with the rest retrieved from reference TRBV9 and TRBJ2-7, is DSGVTQTPKHLITATGQRVTLRCSPRSGDLSVYWYQQSLDQGLQFLIQYYNGEERAKGNILERFSAQQFPDLHSELNLSSLELGDSALYFCASSPPETYPYEQYFGPGTRLTVT.

As regards this clone: The CDR3 end is not reached by the read, which stops 3 residues before it; the germline J gene fills it in. The V gene is TRBV10-1, the J gene TRBJ2-7, with 9 bases that match TRBD1. J gave up 3 bases and V 2 bases, and 2 bases lay outside the gene matches. The length of the CDR3 is 14 residues. Germline V gives CDR1 WNHNN, CDR2 SYGVQD (reference sequence). CDR3 DNA, as far as it was read: TGCGCCAGCAGTGAGGCGGGACAGGGCTACGAG. Amino acid sequence: CASSEAGQGYE. The CDR3 in full is CASSEAGQGYEQYF.

Turning to this clone: The CDR3 end is not reached by the read, which stops 3 residues before it; the germline J gene fills it in. This chain connects TRBV10-3 to TRBJ1-2; 10 bases are a match to TRBD1. Germline CDR1 is ENHRY and CDR2 is SYGVKD. This CDR3 contains 14 residues. The V and J ends lost 6 bases and 2 bases, in that order; junction bases with no gene match: 3. The sequenced CDR3 bases are TGTGCCATCAGCCGACAGGGGGCAAACTATGGC. Protein product: CAISRQGANYG. From start to end, the CDR3 is CAISRQGANYGYTF.

Regarding this clone: A read error may account for a junction end that differs from germline. The read terminates 3 residues ahead of where the CDR3 ends, so the germline J gene completes it. This chain uses TRBV18 with TRBJ1-2; D remains unclear. Per germline, CDR1 KGHSH and CDR2 LQKENI. The CDR3 runs 14 residues. CDR3 loop: CASSPPGGQNIYTF. The DNA read from the CDR3 is TGTGCTAGCTCACCACCAGGAGGGCAAAACATC.

Incomplete CDR3 DNA: TGCAGTGCTAGGCATAGCGGGGAGGTGACAGATACG. This encodes CSARHSGEVTDT. The CDR3 as a whole reads CSARHSGEVTDTQYF. The rearrangement joins TRBV20-1 to TRBJ2-3; 8 nucleotides line up with TRBD2. The read finishes 3 residues shy of the CDR3 end, and the germline J gene is used to complete it. With V trimmed by 3 bases and J by 3 bases, 8 bases remained unmatched. The CDR3 is made up of 15 amino acids. CDR1 DFQATT and CDR2 SNEGSKA come from the germline V gene (reference sequence).

On this clone: The CDR3 is cut off 3 residues early in the read; its end comes from the germline J gene. The chain combines TRBV7-2 with TRBJ2-1; 10 bases line up with TRBD2. V was clipped by 5 bases and J by 8 bases; unmatched bases: 9. CDR1 SGHTA and CDR2 FQGNSA come from the germline V gene. The CDR3 is 15 residues long. CDR3: CASSRRAGGLDEQFF. The covered CDR3 bases are TGTGCCAGCAGCCGACGAGCGGGAGGGTTAGATGAG.

As regards this clone: The sequence runs out 3 residues before the end of the CDR3; the remainder is reconstructed from the germline J gene. The V gene is TRBV19, the J gene TRBJ1-2; D gene ambiguous. Germline V lookup: CDR1 LNHDA, CDR2 SQIVND (reference sequence). The CDR3 consists of 13 residues. Trimming cost V 7 bases and J 0 bases, with 9 bases left between them. The part of the CDR3 DNA that was read is TGTGCCAGTAAGCGTCGGGCTAACTATGGC. Amino acids: CASKRRANYG. The whole CDR3 protein reads CASKRRANYGYTF.

As regards this clone: The read is 3 residues too short to cover the CDR3 end, so that end is filled in from the germline J gene. The chain recombines TRBV29-1 with TRBJ2-3; 7 bases align to TRBD2. Germline-derived CDR1 and CDR2 are SQVTM and ANQGSEA. V lost 6 bases, J lost 2 bases, and 5 bases stayed unmatched. The CDR3 consists of 13 residues. CDR3 DNA, as far as it was read: TGCAGCGTAACGGGGGGTTACACAGATACG. Its protein is CSVTGGYTDT. The complete CDR3 protein is CSVTGGYTDTQYF.

Concerning this clone: The CDR3 goes on 3 residues after the read ends, and that part is filled in from the germline J gene. The J gene is TRBJ2-3, the V gene TRBV19; D is uncertain. The CDR3 extends over 14 amino acids. The germline V gene encodes CDR1 LNHDA and CDR2 SQIVND (reference sequence). CDR3 amino acids: CASSIGAGQETQYF. Incomplete CDR3 DNA: TGTGCCAGTAGTATAGGAGCAGGCCAAGAGACG.

Notes on this clone: The read ends 3 residues early relative to the CDR3; the germline J gene fills the gap. The V gene is TRBV5-1, the J gene TRBJ2-6; D unclear. V was trimmed by 0 bases and J by 0 bases, leaving 16 bases between them. Germline-derived CDR1 and CDR2 are SGHRS and YFSETQ. The CDR3 sequence is 19 residues long. The CDR3 DNA, read in part, is TGCGCCAGCAGCTTGGCTCGCAATGCGGCTTCCTCTGGGGCCAACGTC. Protein product: CASSLARNAASSGANV. The full CDR3 is CASSLARNAASSGANVLTF.

With respect to this clone: The CDR3 is cut off 3 residues early in the read; its end comes from the germline J gene. This chain connects TRBV3-1 (or the pseudogene TRBV3-2) to TRBJ2-5; 7 bases are a match to TRBD1. The V and J ends lost 4 bases and 5 bases, in that order; junction bases with no gene match: 4. Germline CDR1 LGHDT, CDR2 YNNKEL (reference sequence). CDR3 size: 13 residues. CDR3 residues: CASSPYRGETQYF. The covered CDR3 bases are TGTGCCAGCAGCCCTTACAGGGGTGAGACC.

With regard to this clone: The read falls 3 residues short of the CDR3 end, and the missing part is taken from the germline J gene. This chain connects TRBV23-1 to TRBJ2-3; the D is unclear. TRBV23-1 is an ORF, with its function uncertain. This CDR3 contains 15 residues. The ends were cut back, 7 bases at V and 2 bases at J, with 16 bases in the middle. CDR3: CASNNSIRFTDTQYF. The CDR3 DNA, read in part, is TGCGCCAGCAACAACAGTATCAGATTCACAGATACG.

A remark on this clone: Coverage ceases 3 residues before the CDR3 finishes, and the germline J gene fills in the end. The chain employs TRBV30 and TRBJ1-5, with 7 bases matching TRBD1. This CDR3 region has 15 residues. J lost 1 base, V lost 4 bases, and 7 bases had no gene match. Per the germline V gene, CDR1 is GTSNPN and CDR2 is SVGIG (reference sequence). CDR3 region: CAWTSGGLSNQPQHF. The covered CDR3 bases are TGTGCCTGGACTTCAGGGGGTTTGAGCAATCAGCCC.

Notes on this clone: The CDR3 end falls 3 residues outside the read, so it is completed with the germline J gene. The sample holds other DNA sequences that translate to the same CDR3. The V and J genes are TRBV19 and TRBJ1-3; 8 bases agree with TRBD1. Looked up from germline, CDR1 is LNHDA and CDR2 is SQIVND (reference sequence). Trimming cost V 5 bases and J 0 bases; bases outside gene matches: 3. The CDR3 consists of 15 residues. The CDR3 region is CASSGTGGSGNTIYF. The covered CDR3 bases are TGTGCCAGTAGTGGAACAGGGGGCTCTGGAAACACC.

On this clone itself: The read gets to within 3 residues of the CDR3 end, and the germline J gene fills in the rest. The rearrangement joins TRBV19 to TRBJ1-2; D is ambiguous. The CDR3 consists of 14 residues. Germline CDR1 is LNHDA and CDR2 is SQIVND (reference sequence). Partial CDR3 DNA: TGTGCCAGTAGTTCCCAACGAAAAACCTACGAC. Amino acids: CASSSQRKTYD. The entire CDR3 reads CASSSQRKTYDYTF.

About this clone itself: The CDR3 end falls 3 residues outside the read, so it is completed with the germline J gene. The rearrangement uses TRBV19 and TRBJ2-2, with TRBD2 matching 8 bases. V was clipped by 11 bases and J by 4 bases; unmatched bases: 9. The CDR3 is made up of 14 amino acids. Germline V gene lookup returns CDR1 LNHDA and CDR2 SQIVND (reference sequence). CDR3: CALAGRGGTGELFF. The DNA read from the CDR3 is TGTGCCCTAGCGGGCAGGGGAGGCACCGGGGAG. The variable domain in full, completed from reference TRBV19 and TRBJ2-2, reads DGGITQSPKYLFRKEGQNVTLSCEQNLNHDAMYWYRQDPGQGLRLIYYSQIVNDFQKGDIAEGYSVSREKKESFPLTVTSAQKNPTAFYLCALAGRGGTGELFFGEGSRLTVL.